What follows is one T cell receptor (beta chain) and its context. Other DNA sequences in the same sample also yield this CDR3. This sample stems from a study of shared clonotypes between healthy human individuals. Clones were sequenced by immunoSEQ multiplex PCR, and TCRdb holds only the in-frame ones, with some missing. This table has more than 2,000,000 clones, around 94% appearing once. Source material: naive CD4+ T cells sorted from blood. Documented subset: CD45RA+ positively selected. This clonotype originated in a man younger than 35 in good health.

This CDR3 reads CASSTGQGGTEAFF. The CDR3 DNA reads TGTGCCAGTAGTACGGGACAGGGAGGTACTGAAGCTTTCTTT. The chain uses TRBV19 and TRBJ1-1, with 9 bases aligning to TRBD1. Looked up from germline, CDR1 is LNHDA and CDR2 is SQIVND (reference sequence). J gave up 5 bases and V 4 bases, and 5 bases lay outside the gene matches. This CDR3 contains 14 residues.